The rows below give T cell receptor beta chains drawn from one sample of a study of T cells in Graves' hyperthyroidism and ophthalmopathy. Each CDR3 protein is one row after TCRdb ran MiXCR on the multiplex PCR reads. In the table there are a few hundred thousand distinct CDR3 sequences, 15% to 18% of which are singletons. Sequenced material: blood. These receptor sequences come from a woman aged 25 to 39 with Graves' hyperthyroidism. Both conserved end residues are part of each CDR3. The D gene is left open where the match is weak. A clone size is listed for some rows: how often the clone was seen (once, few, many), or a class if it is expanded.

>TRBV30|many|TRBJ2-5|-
CACFGIGAVETQYF
TGTGCCTGCTTCGGGATTGGCGCAGTGGAGACCCAGTACTTC
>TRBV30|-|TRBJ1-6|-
CAWSVRSSYNSPLHF
TGTGCCTGGAGTGTACGGAGCTCCTATAATTCACCCCTCCACTTT
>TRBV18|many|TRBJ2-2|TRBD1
CASSPPGTGNTGELFF
TGTGCCAGCTCACCCCCCGGGACAGGGAACACCGGGGAGCTGTTTTTT
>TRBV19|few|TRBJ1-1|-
CASSIVGENTEAFF
TGTGCCAGTAGTATAGTCGGGGAGAACACTGAAGCTTTCTTT
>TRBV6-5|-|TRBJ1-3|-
CASSYYSSGNTIYF
TGTGCCAGCAGTTACTACAGTTCTGGAAACACCATATATTTT
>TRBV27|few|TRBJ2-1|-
CASSFSFWGRDEHHNEQFF
TGTGCCAGCAGTTTTTCTTTTTGGGGCCGGGACGAGCACCACAATGAGCAGTTCTTC
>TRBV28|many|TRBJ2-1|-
CASSRRFEQFF
TGTGCCAGCAGTCGAAGGTTTGAGCAGTTCTTC
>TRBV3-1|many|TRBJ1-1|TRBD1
CASSQEDRGGSEAFF
TGTGCCAGCAGCCAAGAGGACAGGGGCGGTTCTGAAGCTTTCTTT
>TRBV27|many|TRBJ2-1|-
CASSSRQTFYNEQFF
TGTGCCAGCAGTTCAAGACAGACCTTTTACAATGAGCAGTTCTTC
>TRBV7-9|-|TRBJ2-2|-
CASSLAWYQTENTGELFF
TGTGCCAGCAGCTTAGCCTGGTACCAAACGGAGAACACCGGGGAGCTGTTTTTT
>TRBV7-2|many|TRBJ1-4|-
CASSSATATNEKLFF
TGTGCCAGCAGCTCAGCGACAGCAACTAATGAAAAACTGTTTTTT
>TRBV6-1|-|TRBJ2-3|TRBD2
CASSRPMLAGGQDTQYF
TGTGCCAGCAGCCGGCCCATGCTAGCGGGAGGGCAAGATACGCAGTATTTT
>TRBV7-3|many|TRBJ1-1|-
CASSLQGGHGNTEAFF
TGTGCCAGCAGCTTACAGGGTGGGCACGGAAACACTGAAGCTTTCTTT
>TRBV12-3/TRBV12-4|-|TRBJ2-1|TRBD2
CASSLTAGGPGNEQFF
TGTGCCAGCAGTTTAACAGCGGGAGGGCCGGGCAATGAGCAGTTCTTC
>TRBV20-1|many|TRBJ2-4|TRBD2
CSASTRLAGNIQYF
TGCAGTGCCTCAACTCGACTAGCAGGAAACATTCAGTACTTC
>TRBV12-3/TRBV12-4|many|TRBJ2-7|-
CASSLEPPSYEQYF
TGTGCCAGCAGCTTAGAACCTCCTTCCTACGAGCAGTACTTC
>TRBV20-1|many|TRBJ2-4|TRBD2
CSATPLAGRAKNIQYF
TGCAGTGCTACGCCACTAGCGGGGAGAGCCAAAAACATTCAGTACTTC
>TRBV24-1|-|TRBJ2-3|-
CATSDVRYQAGDTQYF
TGTGCCACCAGTGATGTACGATACCAAGCGGGAGATACGCAGTATTTT
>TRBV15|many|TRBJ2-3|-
CATSQGHSTDTQYF
TGTGCCACCAGCCAGGGACACAGCACAGATACGCAGTATTTT
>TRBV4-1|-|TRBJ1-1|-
CASSQGSALPEAFF
TGCGCCAGCAGCCAGGGATCGGCTCTCCCTGAAGCTTTCTTT
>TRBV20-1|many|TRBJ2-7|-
CSARGTETRSSYEQYF
TGCAGTGCTAGAGGCACCGAGACAAGGAGCTCCTACGAGCAGTACTTC
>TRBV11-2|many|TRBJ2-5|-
CASSLALALQETQYF
TGTGCCAGCAGCTTAGCCCTAGCGCTCCAAGAGACCCAGTACTTC
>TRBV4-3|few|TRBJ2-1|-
CASSQVAEGNEQFF
TGCGCCAGCAGCCAAGTCGCGGAGGGGAATGAGCAGTTCTTC
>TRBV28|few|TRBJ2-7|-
CASSSPGVGGYEQYF
TGTGCCAGCAGTAGCCCAGGGGTGGGGGGCTACGAGCAGTACTTC
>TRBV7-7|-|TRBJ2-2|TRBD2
CASSSGLAGESGTGELFF
TGTGCCAGCAGCTCAGGACTAGCGGGAGAAAGTGGCACCGGGGAGCTGTTTTTT
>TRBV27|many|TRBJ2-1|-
CASSLDVASSYNEQFF
TGTGCCAGCAGTTTGGATGTAGCGTCTTCCTACAATGAGCAGTTCTTC
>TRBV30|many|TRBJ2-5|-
CAWSVPLLQETQYF
TGTGCCTGGAGTGTACCGTTACTACAAGAGACCCAGTACTTC
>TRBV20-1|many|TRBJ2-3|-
CSAQVADTQYF
TGCAGTGCTCAGGTGGCAGATACGCAGTATTTT
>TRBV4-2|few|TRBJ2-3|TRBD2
CASSQEGLAGGRGTDTQYF
TGTGCCAGCAGCCAAGAAGGACTAGCGGGAGGAAGGGGCACAGATACGCAGTATTTT
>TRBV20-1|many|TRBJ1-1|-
CSARGGGLGTEAFF
TGCAGTGCTAGGGGAGGGGGGCTTGGCACTGAAGCTTTCTTT
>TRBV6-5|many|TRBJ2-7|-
CASSYSPRGEQYF
TGTGCCAGCAGTTACTCCCCTCGGGGCGAGCAGTACTTC
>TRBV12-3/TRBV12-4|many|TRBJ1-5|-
CASSRLTNQPQHF
TGTGCCAGCAGCCGCCTCACCAATCAGCCCCAGCATTTT
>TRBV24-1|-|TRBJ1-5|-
CATSDDMSQPQHF
TGTGCCACCAGTGACGACATGAGCCAGCCCCAGCATTTT
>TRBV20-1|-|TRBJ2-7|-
CSARDGGQVGTPSYEQYF
TGCAGTGCTAGAGATGGGGGGCAGGTCGGGACTCCTTCCTACGAGCAGTACTTC
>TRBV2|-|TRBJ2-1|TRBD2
CASSSPAGPGEQFF
TGTGCCAGCAGTTCGCCAGCGGGACCGGGTGAGCAGTTCTTC
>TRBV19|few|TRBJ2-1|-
CASSIVYGNEQFF
TGTGCCAGTAGTATAGTCTACGGCAATGAGCAGTTCTTC
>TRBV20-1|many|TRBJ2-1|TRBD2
CSTTNGRARVDEQFF
TGCAGTACTACCAACGGGAGGGCCCGTGTTGATGAGCAGTTCTTC
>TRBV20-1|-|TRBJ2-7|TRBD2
CSARLAGGPNYEQYF
TGCAGTGCCCGACTAGCGGGAGGGCCGAACTACGAGCAGTACTTC
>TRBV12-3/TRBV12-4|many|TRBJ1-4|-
CASNPGTENEKLFF
TGTGCCAGCAATCCGGGAACGGAAAATGAAAAACTGTTTTTT
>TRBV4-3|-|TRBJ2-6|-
CASSQEGTPGANVLTF
TGCGCCAGCAGCCAAGAAGGGACTCCTGGGGCCAACGTCCTGACTTTC
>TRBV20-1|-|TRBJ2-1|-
CSARLGLTYNEQFF
TGCAGTGCTAGGCTCGGACTAACATACAATGAGCAGTTCTTC
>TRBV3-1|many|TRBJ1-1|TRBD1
CASSHRTGGPEAFF
TGTGCCAGCAGCCACAGGACAGGGGGCCCTGAAGCTTTCTTT
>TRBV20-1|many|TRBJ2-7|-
CSARTSRGEQYF
TGCAGTGCTAGGACTAGTAGGGGCGAGCAGTACTTC
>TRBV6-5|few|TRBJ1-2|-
CASSYSRAVRLYGYTF
TGTGCCAGCAGTTACTCGAGGGCAGTCAGGCTCTATGGCTACACCTTC
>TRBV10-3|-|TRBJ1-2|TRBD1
CAISEPTGSGYTF
TGTGCCATCAGTGAGCCGACAGGGTCTGGCTACACCTTC
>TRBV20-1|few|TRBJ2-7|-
CSARDQGLEQYF
TGCAGTGCTAGAGATCAGGGTTTGGAGCAGTACTTC
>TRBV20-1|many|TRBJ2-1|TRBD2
CSATPGREGTNEQFF
TGCAGTGCTACCCCGGGGCGGGAGGGAACCAATGAGCAGTTCTTC
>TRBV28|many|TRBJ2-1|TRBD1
CASSLRGPSYNEQFF
TGTGCCAGCAGTTTGAGGGGGCCCTCCTACAATGAGCAGTTCTTC
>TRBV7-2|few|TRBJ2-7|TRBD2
CASRDAGGVRYEQYF
TGTGCCAGCAGGGATGCGGGAGGAGTACGGTACGAGCAGTACTTC
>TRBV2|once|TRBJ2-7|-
CASQGGGREQYF
TGTGCCAGCCAAGGGGGGGGGCGCGAGCAGTACTTC
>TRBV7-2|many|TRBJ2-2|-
CASSLTRGRANTGELFF
TGTGCCAGCAGCTTAACGAGGGGCAGGGCTAACACCGGGGAGCTGTTTTTT
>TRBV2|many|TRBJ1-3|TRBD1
CASSPGQGRGSGNTIYF
TGTGCCAGCAGTCCGGGACAGGGCCGGGGCTCTGGAAACACCATATATTTT
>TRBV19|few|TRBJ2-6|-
CASNQRGSGANVLTF
TGTGCCAGTAACCAAAGAGGCTCTGGGGCCAACGTCCTGACTTTC
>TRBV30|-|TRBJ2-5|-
CAWIFGTTHETQYF
TGTGCCTGGATCTTCGGGACAACCCATGAGACCCAGTACTTC